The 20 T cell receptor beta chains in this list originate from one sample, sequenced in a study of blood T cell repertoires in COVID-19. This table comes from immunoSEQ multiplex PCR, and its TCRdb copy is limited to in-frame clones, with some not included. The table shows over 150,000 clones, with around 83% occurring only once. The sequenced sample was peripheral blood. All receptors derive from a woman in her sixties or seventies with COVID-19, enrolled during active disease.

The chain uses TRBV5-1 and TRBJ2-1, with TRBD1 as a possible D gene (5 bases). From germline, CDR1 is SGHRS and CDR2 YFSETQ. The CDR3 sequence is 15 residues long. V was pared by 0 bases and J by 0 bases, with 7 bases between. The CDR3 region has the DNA TGCGCCAGCAGCTTGGGACAGCCCTCCTACAATGAGCAGTTCTTC. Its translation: CASSLGQPSYNEQFF. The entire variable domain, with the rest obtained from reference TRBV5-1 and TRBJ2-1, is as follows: KAGVTQTPRYLIKTRGQQVTLSCSPISGHRSVSWYQQTPGQGLQFLFEYFSETQRNKGNFPGRFSGRQFSNSRSEMNVSTLELGDSALYLCASSLGQPSYNEQFFGPGTRLTVL.

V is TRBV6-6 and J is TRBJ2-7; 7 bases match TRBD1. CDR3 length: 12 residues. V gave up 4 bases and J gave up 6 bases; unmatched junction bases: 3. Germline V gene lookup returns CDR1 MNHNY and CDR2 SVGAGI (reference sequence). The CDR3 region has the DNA TGTGCCAGCAGTTGGACAGGATCCGAGCAGTACGTC. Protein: CASSWTGSEQYV.

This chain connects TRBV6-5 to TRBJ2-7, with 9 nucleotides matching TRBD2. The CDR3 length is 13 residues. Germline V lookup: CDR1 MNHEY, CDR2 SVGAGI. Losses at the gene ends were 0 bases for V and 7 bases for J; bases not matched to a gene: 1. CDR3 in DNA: TGTGCCAGCAGTTACTCTAGCGGGAGTGAGCAGTACTTC. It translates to CASSYSSGSEQYF.

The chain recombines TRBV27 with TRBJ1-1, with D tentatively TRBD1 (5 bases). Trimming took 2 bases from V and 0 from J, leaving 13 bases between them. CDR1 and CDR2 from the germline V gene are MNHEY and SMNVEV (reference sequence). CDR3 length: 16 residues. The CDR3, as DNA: TGTGCCAGCAGTTTACTTCGCCCAGGGTTGAACACTGAAGCTTTCTTT. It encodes CASSLLRPGLNTEAFF.

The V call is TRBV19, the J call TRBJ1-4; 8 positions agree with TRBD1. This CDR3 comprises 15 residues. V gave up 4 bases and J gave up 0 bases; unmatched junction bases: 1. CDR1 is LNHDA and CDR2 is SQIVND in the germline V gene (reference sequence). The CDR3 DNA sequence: TGTGCCAGTAGTACAGGGGGCTCAACTAATGAAAAACTGTTTTTT. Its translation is CASSTGGSTNEKLFF.

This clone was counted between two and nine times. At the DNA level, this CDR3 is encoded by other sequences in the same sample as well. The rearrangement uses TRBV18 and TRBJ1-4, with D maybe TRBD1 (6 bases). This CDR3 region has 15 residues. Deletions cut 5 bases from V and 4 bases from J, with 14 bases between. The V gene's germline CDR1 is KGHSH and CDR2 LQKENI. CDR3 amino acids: CASSRRGQVNEKLFF. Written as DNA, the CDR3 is TGTGCCAGCTCAAGGCGGGGGCAGGTTAATGAAAAACTGTTTTTT.

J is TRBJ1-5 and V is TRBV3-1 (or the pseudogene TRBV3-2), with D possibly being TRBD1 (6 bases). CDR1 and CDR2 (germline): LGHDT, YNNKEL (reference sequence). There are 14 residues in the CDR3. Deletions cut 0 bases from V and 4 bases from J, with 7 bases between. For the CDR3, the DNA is TGTGCCAGCAGCCAAGAAGGGACAAATCAGCCCCAGCATTTT. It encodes CASSQEGTNQPQHF.

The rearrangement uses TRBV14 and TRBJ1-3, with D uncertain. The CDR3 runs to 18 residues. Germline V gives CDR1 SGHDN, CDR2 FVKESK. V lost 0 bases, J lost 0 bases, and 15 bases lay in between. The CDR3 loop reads CASSQDVSGLNSGNTIYF. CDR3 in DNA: TGTGCCAGCAGCCAAGATGTGAGCGGCCTCAACTCTGGAAACACCATATATTTT. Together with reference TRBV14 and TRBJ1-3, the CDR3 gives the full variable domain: EAGVTQFPSHSVIEKGQTVTLRCDPISGHDNLYWYRRVMGKEIKFLLHFVKESKQDESGMPNNRFLAERTGGTYSTLKVQPAELEDSGVYFCASSQDVSGLNSGNTIYFGEGSWLTVV.

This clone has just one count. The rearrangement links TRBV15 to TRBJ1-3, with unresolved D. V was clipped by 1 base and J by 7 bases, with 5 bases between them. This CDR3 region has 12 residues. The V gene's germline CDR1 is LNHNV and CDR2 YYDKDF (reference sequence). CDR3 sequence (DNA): TGTGCCACCAGCAGAGTGCGGAACACCATATATTTT. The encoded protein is CATSRVRNTIYF.

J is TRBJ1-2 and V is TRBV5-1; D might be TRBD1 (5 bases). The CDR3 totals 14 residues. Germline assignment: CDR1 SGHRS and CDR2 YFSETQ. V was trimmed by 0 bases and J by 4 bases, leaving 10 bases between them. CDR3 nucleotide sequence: TGCGCCAGCAGCTTGGGTGAGGGACTCTATGGCTACACCTTC. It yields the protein CASSLGEGLYGYTF.

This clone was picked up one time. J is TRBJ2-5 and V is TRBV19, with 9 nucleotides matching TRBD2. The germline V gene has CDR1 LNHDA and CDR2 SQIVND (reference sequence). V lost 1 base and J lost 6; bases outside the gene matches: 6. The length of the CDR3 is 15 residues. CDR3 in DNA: TGTGCCAGTAGTATAGGGGGGGGACTAGCAAAGACCCAGTACTTC. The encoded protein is CASSIGGGLAKTQYF.

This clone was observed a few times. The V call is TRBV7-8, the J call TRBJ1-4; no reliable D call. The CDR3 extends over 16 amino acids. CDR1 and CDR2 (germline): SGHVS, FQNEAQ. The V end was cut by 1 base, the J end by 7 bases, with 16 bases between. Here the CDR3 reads CASSLGEARRSEKLFF. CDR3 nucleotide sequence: TGTGCCAGCAGCTTAGGAGAGGCCAGACGGAGTGAAAAACTGTTTTTT. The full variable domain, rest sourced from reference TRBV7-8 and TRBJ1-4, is GAGVSQSPRYKVAKRGQDVALRCDPISGHVSLFWYQQALGQGPEFLTYFQNEAQLDKSGLPSDRFFAERPEGSVSTLKIQRTQQEDSAVYLCASSLGEARRSEKLFFGSGTQLSVL.

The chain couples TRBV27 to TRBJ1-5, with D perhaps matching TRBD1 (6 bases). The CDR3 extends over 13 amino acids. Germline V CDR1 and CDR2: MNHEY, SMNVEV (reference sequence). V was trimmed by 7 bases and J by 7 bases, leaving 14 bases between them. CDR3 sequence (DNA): TGTGCCAGCACCACGGGGGGCGGACAGCCCCAGCATTTT. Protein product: CASTTGGGQPQHF.

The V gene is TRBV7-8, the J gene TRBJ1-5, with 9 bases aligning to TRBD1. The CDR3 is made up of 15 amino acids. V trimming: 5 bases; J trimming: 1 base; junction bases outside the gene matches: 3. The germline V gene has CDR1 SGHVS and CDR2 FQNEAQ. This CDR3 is CASSRDRASNQPQHF. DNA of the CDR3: TGTGCCAGCAGCCGGGACAGGGCGAGCAATCAGCCCCAGCATTTT.

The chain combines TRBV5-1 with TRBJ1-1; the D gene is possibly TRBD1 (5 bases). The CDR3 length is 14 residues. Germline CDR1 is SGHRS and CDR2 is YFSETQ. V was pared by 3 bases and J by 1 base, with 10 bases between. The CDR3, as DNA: TGCGCCAGCAGCTGGGGGACTAAGAACACTGAAGCTTTCTTT. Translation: CASSWGTKNTEAFF.

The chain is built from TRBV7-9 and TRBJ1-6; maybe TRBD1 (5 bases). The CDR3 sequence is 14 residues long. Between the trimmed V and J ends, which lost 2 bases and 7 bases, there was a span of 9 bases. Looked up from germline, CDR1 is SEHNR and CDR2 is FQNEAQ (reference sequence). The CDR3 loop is CASSLQGSNSPLHF. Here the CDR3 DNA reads TGTGCCAGCAGCTTACAGGGAAGCAATTCACCCCTCCACTTT.

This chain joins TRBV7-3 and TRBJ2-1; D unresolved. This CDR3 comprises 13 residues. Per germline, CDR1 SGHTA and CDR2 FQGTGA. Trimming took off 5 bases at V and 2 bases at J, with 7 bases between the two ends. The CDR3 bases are TGTGCCAGCAGCGAGGAGCCCTACAATGAGCAGTTCTTC. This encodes CASSEEPYNEQFF. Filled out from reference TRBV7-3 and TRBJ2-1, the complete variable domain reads GAGVSQTPSNKVTEKGKYVELRCDPISGHTALYWYRQSLGQGPEFLIYFQGTGAADDSGLPNDRFFAVRPEGSVSTLKIQRTERGDSAVYLCASSEEPYNEQFFGPGTRLTVL.

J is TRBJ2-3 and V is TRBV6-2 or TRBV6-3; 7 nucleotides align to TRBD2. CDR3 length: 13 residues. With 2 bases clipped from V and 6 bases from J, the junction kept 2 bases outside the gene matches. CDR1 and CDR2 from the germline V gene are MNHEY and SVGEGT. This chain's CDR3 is CASSYGRADTQYF. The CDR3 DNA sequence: TGTGCCAGCAGTTACGGGAGGGCGGATACGCAGTATTTT.

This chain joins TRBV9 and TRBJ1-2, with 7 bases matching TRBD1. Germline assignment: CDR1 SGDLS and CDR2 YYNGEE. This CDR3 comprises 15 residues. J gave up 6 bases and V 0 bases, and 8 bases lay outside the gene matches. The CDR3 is CASSVAFIGGDGYTF. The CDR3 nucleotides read TGTGCCAGCAGCGTAGCGTTCATAGGGGGCGATGGCTACACCTTC.

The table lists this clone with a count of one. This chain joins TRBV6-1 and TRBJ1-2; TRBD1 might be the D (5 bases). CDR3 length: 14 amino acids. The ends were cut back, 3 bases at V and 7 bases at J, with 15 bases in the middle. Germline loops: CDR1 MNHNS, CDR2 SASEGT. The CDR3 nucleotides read TGTGCCAGCAGTGATGGTGGGCAGGGCGGTGGCTACACCTTC. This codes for CASSDGGQGGGYTF.